This entry features one T cell receptor (beta chain) sequence. The sample originates from a study of cytomegalovirus exposure and HLA in healthy donors. Repertoires were generated with immunoSEQ multiplex PCR, while TCRdb's copy carries only in-frame clones and drops some. Of 95,000 to 120,000 clones listed, approximately 96% were seen once; the top ten hold roughly 0.66%. The V gene lost 4 bases and the J gene lost 0 bases, with 6 bases spanning the gap. The CDR3 totals 13 residues. From germline, CDR1 is SGHTA and CDR2 FQGNSA. The sequence was collected from a woman aged 18-29 years in good health and CMV-seronegative. V usage is TRBV7-2 and J usage is TRBJ1-2, with D unclear. Sequencing used PBMCs. The CDR3 loop is CASSSLANYGYTF. CDR3 in DNA: TGTGCCAGCAGCTCGTTAGCTAACTATGGCTACACCTTC. Full variable domain (remainder filled in from reference TRBV7-2 and TRBJ1-2): GAGVSQSPSNKVTEKGKDVELRCDPISGHTALYWYRQSLGQGLEFLIYFQGNSAPDKSGLPSDRFSAERTGGSVSTLTIQRTQQEDSAVYLCASSSLANYGYTFGSGTRLTVV.